This TCR beta chain was sequenced during a study of CD8 T cells in ankylosing spondylitis. Study-wide results and limits: A motif in TCR beta, a set of about eight highly homologous variants, appeared characteristic of ankylosing spondylitis blood. Past research had described some motif variants in reactive arthritis synovial fluid and blood.

TCRdb analysed the 5' RACE reads with MiXCR anew, one entry per CDR3 protein. The sample consists of 700,000 to 850,000 distinct CDR3 sequences, 12% of them appearing once. Trimming stripped 1 base from V and 3 bases from J, with 12 bases between. The CDR3 has 15 residues. Germline-derived CDR1 and CDR2 are SEHNR and FQNEAQ (reference sequence). A few counts support this clonotype. What it binds is not known. The specimen sequenced was blood, either unsorted or a sorted T cell fraction (not recorded which). This receptor was taken from a male donor with ankylosing spondylitis. V is TRBV7-9 and J is TRBJ2-5; TRBD2 is a possible D gene (5 bases). The CDR3 sequence is CASSLVSRGEETQYF. The CDR3 bases are TGTGCCAGCAGCTTAGTGAGCCGGGGAGAAGAGACCCAGTACTTC.